These T cell receptor beta chains were read from a single sample in a study of cytomegalovirus exposure and HLA in healthy donors. Clones were sequenced by immunoSEQ multiplex PCR, and TCRdb holds only the in-frame ones, with some missing. This repertoire shows 95,000 to 150,000 clones, approximately 80% found once; its top ten account for over 0.2%. The sample taken for sequencing was PBMCs. These receptors came from a man aged 50 or older in good health and CMV-seronegative. Both conserved end residues are trimmed from each CDR3. The order of the fields is CDR3 length, V gene, J gene, CDR3 protein.

CDR3 length: 12; V gene: TRBV10-3; J gene: TRBJ2-7; CDR3 protein: ATFPGTSGNEQY
CDR3 length: 12; V gene: TRBV9; J gene: TRBJ1-1; CDR3 protein: ASSRQGRNTEAF
CDR3 length: 11; V gene: TRBV2; J gene: TRBJ2-7; CDR3 protein: ASSEAITSEQY
CDR3 length: 13; V gene: TRBV10-3; J gene: TRBJ2-1; CDR3 protein: AISDGWGPYNEQF
CDR3 length: 11; V gene: TRBV9; J gene: TRBJ1-5; CDR3 protein: ASGGGYGQPQH
CDR3 length: 11; V gene: TRBV30; J gene: TRBJ1-2; CDR3 protein: AWGFGGGYGYT
CDR3 length: 13; V gene: TRBV11-1; J gene: TRBJ1-2; CDR3 protein: ASSQGDRANYGYT
CDR3 length: 10; V gene: TRBV19; J gene: TRBJ1-2; CDR3 protein: ASSIQGWGYT
CDR3 length: 11; V gene: TRBV6-5; J gene: TRBJ2-7; CDR3 protein: ASQRESTYEQY
CDR3 length: 10; V gene: TRBV7-3; J gene: TRBJ2-2; CDR3 protein: ASTYKTGELF
CDR3 length: 11; V gene: TRBV29-1; J gene: TRBJ2-1; CDR3 protein: SVGQGVYNEQF
CDR3 length: 11; V gene: TRBV6-4; J gene: TRBJ2-4; CDR3 protein: ASSADRAGIQY
CDR3 length: 13; V gene: TRBV9; J gene: TRBJ2-2; CDR3 protein: ASSVTGTTSGELF
CDR3 length: 12; V gene: TRBV27; J gene: TRBJ1-5; CDR3 protein: ASSLSTGNQPQH
CDR3 length: 12; V gene: TRBV30; J gene: TRBJ1-1; CDR3 protein: AWSGLQSNTEAF
CDR3 length: 16; V gene: TRBV28; J gene: TRBJ2-6; CDR3 protein: ASSSAGGGISGANVLT
CDR3 length: 12; V gene: TRBV5-4; J gene: TRBJ2-1; CDR3 protein: ASSFPAPSPEQF
CDR3 length: 13; V gene: TRBV19; J gene: TRBJ2-7; CDR3 protein: ASSIDRGLPLQQY
CDR3 length: 14; V gene: TRBV14; J gene: TRBJ1-2; CDR3 protein: ASSMGTAVIRYGYT
CDR3 length: 12; V gene: TRBV29-1; J gene: TRBJ2-1; CDR3 protein: SVGEGTRTREQF
CDR3 length: 13; V gene: TRBV6-5; J gene: TRBJ2-7; CDR3 protein: ASSYGGGGNREQY
CDR3 length: 9; V gene: TRBV7-9; J gene: TRBJ2-5; CDR3 protein: ASSLYETQY
CDR3 length: 12; V gene: TRBV18; J gene: TRBJ1-1; CDR3 protein: ASSRATGGTEAF
CDR3 length: 13; V gene: TRBV7-8; J gene: TRBJ2-7; CDR3 protein: ASSPRAQSAYEQY
CDR3 length: 9; V gene: TRBV19; J gene: TRBJ1-2; CDR3 protein: ASERGYGYT
CDR3 length: 10; V gene: TRBV6-1; J gene: TRBJ2-3; CDR3 protein: ASTLGANTQY
CDR3 length: 14; V gene: TRBV5-4; J gene: TRBJ1-3; CDR3 protein: ASSLGTGNTGNTIY
CDR3 length: 12; V gene: TRBV28; J gene: TRBJ1-1; CDR3 protein: ASSSQGTNTEAF
CDR3 length: 11; V gene: TRBV7-9; J gene: TRBJ1-1; CDR3 protein: ASTRAENTEAF
CDR3 length: 14; V gene: TRBV28; J gene: TRBJ2-1; CDR3 protein: ASSSPSGQGGNEQF
CDR3 length: 13; V gene: TRBV5-1; J gene: TRBJ2-7; CDR3 protein: ASGMGQGGPYEQY
CDR3 length: 12; V gene: TRBV19; J gene: TRBJ2-2; CDR3 protein: ASRAASNTGELF
CDR3 length: 13; V gene: TRBV7-2; J gene: TRBJ2-3; CDR3 protein: ASSLAAGETDTQY
CDR3 length: 12; V gene: TRBV6-6; J gene: TRBJ1-1; CDR3 protein: ASSYVQSRTEAF
CDR3 length: 12; V gene: TRBV7-2; J gene: TRBJ1-1; CDR3 protein: ASSPLRANTEAF
CDR3 length: 13; V gene: TRBV6-6; J gene: TRBJ1-2; CDR3 protein: ASSERTGPAYGYT
CDR3 length: 11; V gene: TRBV10-3; J gene: TRBJ1-2; CDR3 protein: ASSPAANYGYP
CDR3 length: 11; V gene: TRBV5-1; J gene: TRBJ1-2; CDR3 protein: ATRQGPGYGYT
CDR3 length: 12; V gene: TRBV2; J gene: TRBJ2-4; CDR3 protein: ASLAGVHKNIQY
CDR3 length: 14; V gene: TRBV4-3; J gene: TRBJ2-7; CDR3 protein: ASSQVTGFSSYEQY
CDR3 length: 15; V gene: TRBV15; J gene: TRBJ2-7; CDR3 protein: ATSREFGAGGRYEQY
CDR3 length: 11; V gene: TRBV5-1; J gene: TRBJ1-2; CDR3 protein: ASTLQGAGGYT
CDR3 length: 13; V gene: TRBV29-1; J gene: TRBJ2-3; CDR3 protein: SVMGLAVVTDTQY
CDR3 length: 9; V gene: TRBV11-2; J gene: TRBJ1-1; CDR3 protein: ASRHGTEAF
CDR3 length: 12; V gene: TRBV6-1; J gene: TRBJ2-7; CDR3 protein: ASRRAGGPDEQY
CDR3 length: 11; V gene: TRBV15; J gene: TRBJ1-4; CDR3 protein: ATSRDRGEKLF
CDR3 length: 14; V gene: TRBV27; J gene: TRBJ1-6; CDR3 protein: ASSPPRGQGGSPLH
CDR3 length: 11; V gene: TRBV11-2; J gene: TRBJ2-1; CDR3 protein: ASSSARVGFEF
CDR3 length: 13; V gene: TRBV30; J gene: TRBJ2-3; CDR3 protein: AWSVGGGSTDTQY
CDR3 length: 13; V gene: TRBV4-3; J gene: TRBJ1-4; CDR3 protein: ASSQDRGGQEKLF
CDR3 length: 11; V gene: TRBV30; J gene: TRBJ1-6; CDR3 protein: AWRDRTNSPLH
CDR3 length: 14; V gene: TRBV27; J gene: TRBJ1-4; CDR3 protein: ASSLGVGVTNKKLF
CDR3 length: 11; V gene: TRBV15; J gene: TRBJ1-1; CDR3 protein: ATSRGQNTEAF
CDR3 length: 11; V gene: TRBV11-1; J gene: TRBJ2-7; CDR3 protein: ASSRDRGHEQY
CDR3 length: 11; V gene: TRBV28; J gene: TRBJ1-6; CDR3 protein: ALRSEPNSPLH